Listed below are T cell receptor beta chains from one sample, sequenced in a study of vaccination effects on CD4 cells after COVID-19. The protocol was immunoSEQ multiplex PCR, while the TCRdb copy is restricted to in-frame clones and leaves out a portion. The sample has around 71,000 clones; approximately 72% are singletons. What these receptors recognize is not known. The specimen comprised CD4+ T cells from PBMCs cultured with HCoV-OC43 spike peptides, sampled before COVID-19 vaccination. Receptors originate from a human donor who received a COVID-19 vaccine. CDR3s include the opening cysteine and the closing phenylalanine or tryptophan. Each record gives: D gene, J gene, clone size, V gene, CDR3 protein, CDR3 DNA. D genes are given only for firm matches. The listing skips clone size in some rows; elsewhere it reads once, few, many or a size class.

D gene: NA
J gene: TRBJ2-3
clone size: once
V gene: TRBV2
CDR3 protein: CASSMNTQYF
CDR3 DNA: TGTGCCAGCAGTATGAACACGCAGTATTTT

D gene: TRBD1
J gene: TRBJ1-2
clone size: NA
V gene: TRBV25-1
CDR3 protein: CASSEDPSTGGYGYTF
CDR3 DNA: TGTGCCAGCAGTGAAGACCCATCAACAGGGGGTTATGGCTACACCTTC

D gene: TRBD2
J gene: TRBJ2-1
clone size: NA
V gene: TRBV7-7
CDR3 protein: CASSPGLAGPYNEQFF
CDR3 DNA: TGTGCCAGCAGCCCCGGACTAGCGGGGCCCTACAATGAGCAGTTCTTC

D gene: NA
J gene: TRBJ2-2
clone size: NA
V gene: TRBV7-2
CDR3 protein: CASSLKYMDTGELFF
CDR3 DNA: TGTGCCAGCAGCTTAAAATACATGGACACCGGGGAGCTGTTTTTT

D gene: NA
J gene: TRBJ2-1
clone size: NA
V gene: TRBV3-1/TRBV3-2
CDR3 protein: CASSPVVNSYNEQFF
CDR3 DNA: TGTGCCAGCAGCCCGGTTGTCAACTCCTACAATGAGCAGTTCTTC

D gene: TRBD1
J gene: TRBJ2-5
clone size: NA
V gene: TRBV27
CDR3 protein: CASSFQGARETQYF
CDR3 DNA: TGTGCCAGCAGCTTCCAGGGGGCTCGGGAGACCCAGTACTTC

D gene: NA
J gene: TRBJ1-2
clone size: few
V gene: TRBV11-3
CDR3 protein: CASKFALDRTTNYGYTF
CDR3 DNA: TGTGCCAGCAAGTTTGCCCTGGACAGAACGACTAACTATGGCTACACCTTC

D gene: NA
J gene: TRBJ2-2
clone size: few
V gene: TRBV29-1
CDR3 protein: CSVVVPPAKELFF
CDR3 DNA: TGCAGCGTTGTAGTCCCCCCCGCTAAGGAGCTGTTTTTT

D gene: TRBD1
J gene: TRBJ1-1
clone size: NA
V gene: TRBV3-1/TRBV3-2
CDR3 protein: CASTPSLSSTGHTEAFF
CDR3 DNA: TGTGCCAGCACCCCGTCCTTATCCTCGACAGGGCACACTGAAGCTTTCTTT

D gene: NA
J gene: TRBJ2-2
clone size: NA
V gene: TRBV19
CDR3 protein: CASSIGGNTGELFF
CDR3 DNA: TGTGCCAGTAGTATAGGGGGAAACACCGGGGAGCTGTTTTTT

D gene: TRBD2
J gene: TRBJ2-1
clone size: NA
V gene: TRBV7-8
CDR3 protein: CASSSPGRGASEQFF
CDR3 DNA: TGTGCCAGCAGCTCCCCCGGGCGGGGGGCGAGTGAGCAGTTCTTC

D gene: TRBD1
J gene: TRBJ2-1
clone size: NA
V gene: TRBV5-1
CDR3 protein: CASNQGQGFYNEQFF
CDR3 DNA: TGCGCCAGCAACCAGGGACAGGGGTTCTACAATGAGCAGTTCTTC

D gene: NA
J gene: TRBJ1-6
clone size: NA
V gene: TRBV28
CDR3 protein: CASSSQENYNSPLHF
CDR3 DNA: TGTGCCAGCAGTAGCCAGGAGAACTATAATTCACCCCTCCACTTT

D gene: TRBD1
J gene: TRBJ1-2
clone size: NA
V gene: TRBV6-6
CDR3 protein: CASSSRTGRTYGYTF
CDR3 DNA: TGTGCCAGCAGTTCTCGGACAGGGCGAACCTATGGCTACACCTTC

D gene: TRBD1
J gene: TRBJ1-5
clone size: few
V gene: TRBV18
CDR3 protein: CASSGTGGDQPQHF
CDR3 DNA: TGTGCCAGCTCAGGGACAGGGGGTGATCAGCCCCAGCATTTT

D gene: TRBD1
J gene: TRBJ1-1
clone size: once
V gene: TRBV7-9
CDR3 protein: CASSLVRDRGNNTEAFF
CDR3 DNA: TGTGCCAGCAGCTTAGTCCGGGACAGGGGCAACAACACTGAAGCTTTCTTT

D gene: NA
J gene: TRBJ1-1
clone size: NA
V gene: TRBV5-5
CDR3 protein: CASSFSRQVNTEAFF
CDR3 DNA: TGTGCCAGCAGCTTTTCCCGTCAGGTGAACACTGAAGCTTTCTTT

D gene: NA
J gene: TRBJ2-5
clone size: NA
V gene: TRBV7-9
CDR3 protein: CASSLGVDGETQYF
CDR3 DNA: TGTGCCAGCAGCTTGGGGGTGGACGGAGAGACCCAGTACTTC

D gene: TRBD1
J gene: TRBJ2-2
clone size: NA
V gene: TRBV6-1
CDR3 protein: CASSDRTGTNTGELFF
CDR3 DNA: TGTGCCAGCAGTGACCGGACAGGGACGAACACCGGGGAGCTGTTTTTT

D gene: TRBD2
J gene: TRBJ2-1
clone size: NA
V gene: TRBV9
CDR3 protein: CASSVILAGGININYNEQFF
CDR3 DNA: TGTGCCAGCAGCGTTATACTAGCGGGGGGCATAAATATAAACTACAATGAGCAGTTCTTC

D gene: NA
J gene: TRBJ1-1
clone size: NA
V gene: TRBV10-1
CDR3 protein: CASRLTSNTEAFF
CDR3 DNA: TGCGCCAGCCGATTGACGAGTAACACTGAAGCTTTCTTT

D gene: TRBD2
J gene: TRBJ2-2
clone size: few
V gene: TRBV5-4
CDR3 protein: CASSLVRTSGTGELFF
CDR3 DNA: TGTGCCAGCAGCTTGGTCAGGACTAGCGGTACCGGGGAGCTGTTTTTT

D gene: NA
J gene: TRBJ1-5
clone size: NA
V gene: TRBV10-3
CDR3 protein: CATSASNQPQHF
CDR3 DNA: TGTGCCACCTCAGCTAGCAATCAGCCCCAGCATTTT

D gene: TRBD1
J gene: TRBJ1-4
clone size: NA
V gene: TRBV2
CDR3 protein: CASKVGTDNEKLFF
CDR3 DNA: TGTGCCAGCAAGGTCGGGACAGATAATGAAAAACTGTTTTTT

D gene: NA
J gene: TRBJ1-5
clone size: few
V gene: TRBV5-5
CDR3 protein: CASSLGQFNQPQHF
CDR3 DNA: TGTGCCAGCAGCTTGGGACAGTTCAATCAGCCCCAGCATTTT

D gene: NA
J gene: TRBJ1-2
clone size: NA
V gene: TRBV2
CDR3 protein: CASSGRLGGYTF
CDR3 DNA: TGTGCCAGCAGCGGAAGGTTAGGTGGCTACACCTTC

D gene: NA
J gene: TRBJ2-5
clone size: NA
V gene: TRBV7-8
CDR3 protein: CASSLGAGAPQETQYF
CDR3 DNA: TGTGCCAGCAGCTTAGGGGCGGGGGCCCCCCAAGAGACCCAGTACTTC

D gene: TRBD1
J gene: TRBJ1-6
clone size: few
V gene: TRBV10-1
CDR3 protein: CASSERTGANSPLHF
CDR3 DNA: TGCGCCAGCAGTGAGAGGACAGGGGCGAATTCACCCCTCCACTTT

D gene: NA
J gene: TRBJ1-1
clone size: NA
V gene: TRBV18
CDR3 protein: CASSPSTEAFF
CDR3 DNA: TGTGCCAGCTCACCTTCGACTGAAGCTTTCTTT

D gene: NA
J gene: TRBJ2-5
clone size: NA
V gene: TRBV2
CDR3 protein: CASSPGTETQYF
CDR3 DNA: TGTGCCAGCAGCCCCGGGACAGAGACCCAGTACTTC

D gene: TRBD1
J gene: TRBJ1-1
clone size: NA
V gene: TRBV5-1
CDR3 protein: CASSLVAGGNTEAFF
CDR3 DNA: TGCGCCAGCAGCTTGGTAGCAGGGGGGAACACTGAAGCTTTCTTT

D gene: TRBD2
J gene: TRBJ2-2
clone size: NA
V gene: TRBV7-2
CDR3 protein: CASSLRLAGARDTGELFF
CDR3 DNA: TGTGCCAGCAGCTTACGGCTAGCGGGGGCCCGCGACACCGGGGAGCTGTTTTTT

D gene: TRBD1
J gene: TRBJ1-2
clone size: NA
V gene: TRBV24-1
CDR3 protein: CATSDWDRPLEGYTF
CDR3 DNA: TGTGCCACCAGTGACTGGGACAGACCCCTGGAGGGCTACACCTTC

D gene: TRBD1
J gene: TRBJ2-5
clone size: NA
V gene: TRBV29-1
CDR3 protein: CSVDSNRGRRQETQYF
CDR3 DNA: TGCAGCGTTGACAGTAACAGGGGGCGGCGGCAAGAGACCCAGTACTTC

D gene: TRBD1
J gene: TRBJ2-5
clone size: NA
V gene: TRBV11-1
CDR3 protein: CASSLTGGEETQYF
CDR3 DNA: TGTGCCAGCAGCTTAACAGGGGGCGAAGAGACCCAGTACTTC

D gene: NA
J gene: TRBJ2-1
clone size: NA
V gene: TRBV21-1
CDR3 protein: CASRKGRGGGERNEQFF
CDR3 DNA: TGTGCCAGCAGAAAAGGAAGGGGCGGGGGGGAGAGAAATGAGCAGTTCTTC

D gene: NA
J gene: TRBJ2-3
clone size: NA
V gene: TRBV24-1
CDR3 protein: CATSLSGTDTQYF
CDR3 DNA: TGTGCCACCAGTCTTTCAGGCACAGATACGCAGTATTTT

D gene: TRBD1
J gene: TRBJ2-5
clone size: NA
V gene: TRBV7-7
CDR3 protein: CASSLDGTGGQTQYF
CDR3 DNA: TGTGCCAGCAGCTTAGATGGGACAGGGGGGCAGACCCAGTACTTC

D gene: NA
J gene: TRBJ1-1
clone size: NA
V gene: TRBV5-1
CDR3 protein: CASSPTGSDTEAFF
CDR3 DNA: TGCGCCAGCAGTCCCACAGGCAGTGACACTGAAGCTTTCTTT

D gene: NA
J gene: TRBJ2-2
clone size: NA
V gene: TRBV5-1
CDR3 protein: CASSLSPGVGFSGELFF
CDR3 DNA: TGCGCCAGCAGCTTATCCCCAGGGGTCGGATTCAGCGGGGAGCTGTTTTTT

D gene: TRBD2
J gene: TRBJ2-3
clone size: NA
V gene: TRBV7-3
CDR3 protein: CASSLNSGDADTQYF
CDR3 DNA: TGTGCCAGCAGCTTGAATAGCGGGGACGCAGATACGCAGTATTTT

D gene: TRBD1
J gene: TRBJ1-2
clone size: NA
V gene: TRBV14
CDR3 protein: CASSQLGTGGNYGYTF
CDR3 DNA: TGTGCCAGCAGCCAACTCGGGACAGGGGGGAACTATGGCTACACCTTC

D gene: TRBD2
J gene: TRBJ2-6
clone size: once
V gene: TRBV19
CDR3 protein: CASSISLAGGSGANVLTF
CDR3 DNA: TGTGCCAGTAGTATATCACTAGCGGGGGGCTCTGGGGCCAACGTCCTGACTTTC

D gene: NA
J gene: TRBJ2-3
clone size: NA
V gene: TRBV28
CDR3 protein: CALGRAGPTDTQYF
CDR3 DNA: TGTGCCTTAGGTAGGGCAGGGCCCACAGATACGCAGTATTTT

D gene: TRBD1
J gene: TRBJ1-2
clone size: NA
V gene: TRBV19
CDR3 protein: CASRQTGINYGYTF
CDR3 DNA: TGTGCCAGTAGACAGACAGGGATTAACTATGGCTACACCTTC

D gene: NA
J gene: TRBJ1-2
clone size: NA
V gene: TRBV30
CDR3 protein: CAWTGSPNYGYTF
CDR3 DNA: TGTGCCTGGACTGGCAGTCCTAACTATGGCTACACCTTC

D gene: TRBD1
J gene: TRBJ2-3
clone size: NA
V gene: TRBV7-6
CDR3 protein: CASSLAGTGVDTQYF
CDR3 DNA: TGTGCCAGCAGCTTAGCCGGGACAGGGGTAGATACGCAGTATTTT

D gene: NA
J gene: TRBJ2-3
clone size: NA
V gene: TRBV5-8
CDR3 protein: CASPSLGLSTDTQYF
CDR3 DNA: TGTGCCAGCCCGAGTTTGGGACTTAGCACAGATACGCAGTATTTT